These T cell receptor beta chains were read from a single sample in a study of CD8+ T cells in alopecia areata. Profiling relied on immunoSEQ multiplex PCR, and the TCRdb table lists in-frame clones only, not all of them. The sample has more than 85,000 clones; 35% to 50% are singletons. Sequences were obtained from CD4+ T cells sorted from blood. These receptors were obtained from a human donor with alopecia areata. The CDR3 runs from the conserved cysteine through the conserved F or W. Each record gives: J gene, clone size, V gene, D gene, CDR3 length, CDR3 DNA, CDR3 protein. D genes are given only for firm matches. Expanded clones are given a class, and other clones once, few, many or no size at all.

TRBJ1-2	-	TRBV6-1	-	14	TGTGCCAGCAGTGATGGGGCGCCTCCATATGGCTACACCTTC	CASSDGAPPYGYTF
TRBJ1-4	-	TRBV29-1	-	12	TGCAGCGTTGTGGAACCTAATGAAAAACTGTTTTTT	CSVVEPNEKLFF
TRBJ1-1	-	TRBV29-1	-	12	TGCACGGTGGGAGGGATGAACACTGAAGCTTTCTTT	CTVGGMNTEAFF
TRBJ2-7	-	TRBV11-2	TRBD2	14	TGTGCCAGCTCTCCGGGCGGGAGCTCTAACGAGCAGTACTTC	CASSPGGSSNEQYF
TRBJ2-3	medium-sized	TRBV15	TRBD1	14	TGTGCCACCAGCAGAGAGAGGGACAGCGATACGCAGTATTTT	CATSRERDSDTQYF
TRBJ2-5	few	TRBV19	TRBD1	13	TGTGCCAGTAGTGCGACAGGGGCAGAGACCCAGTACTTC	CASSATGAETQYF
TRBJ2-6	-	TRBV6-5	-	14	TGTGCCAGCGGCTACAGGGAGCGGGCCAACGTCCTGACTTTC	CASGYRERANVLTF
TRBJ1-3	-	TRBV7-2	-	15	TGTGCCAGCAGCTTAATGCCCGGAGCTGGAAACACCATATATTTT	CASSLMPGAGNTIYF
TRBJ1-6	-	TRBV14	-	14	TGTGCCAGCAGCCAAGTGTCGAGGGATTCACCCCTCCACTTT	CASSQVSRDSPLHF
TRBJ2-7	few	TRBV7-2	TRBD2	14	TGTGCCAGCAGCTTAGATGGGACTAGCGGGGGTTTACAGTTC	CASSLDGTSGGLQF
TRBJ2-1	few	TRBV29-1	-	12	TGCAGCGTTAACTTGCCGAACAATGAGCAGTTCTTC	CSVNLPNNEQFF
TRBJ2-1	few	TRBV11-2	-	13	TGTGCCAGCAGCTTAGTAGGGTACAATGAGCAGTTCTTC	CASSLVGYNEQFF
TRBJ2-7	-	TRBV28	-	9	TGTGCCAGCGGACACGAGCAGTACTTC	CASGHEQYF
TRBJ2-7	-	TRBV5-1	TRBD1	14	TGCGCCAGCAGCAAGACAGGGGGAGACTACGAGCAGTACTTC	CASSKTGGDYEQYF
TRBJ1-1	few	TRBV7-2	TRBD1	13	TGTGCCAGCAGCTTAGCCGGACAGGGGTTCGCTTTCTTT	CASSLAGQGFAFF
TRBJ2-1	-	TRBV29-1	-	13	TGCAGCGTTGGGGTAGCTGCCTACAATGAGCAGTTCTTC	CSVGVAAYNEQFF
TRBJ2-3	-	TRBV20-1	-	11	TGCAGTGCTTGGTTCCCAGATACGCAGTATTTT	CSAWFPDTQYF
TRBJ2-2	-	TRBV18	TRBD1	16	TGTGCCAGCTCACCACCCGGGACAGGGAACACCGGGGAGCTGTTTTTT	CASSPPGTGNTGELFF
TRBJ2-1	-	TRBV29-1	TRBD1	13	TGCAGCGTTGATAAGGGGGCGAGCAATGAGCAGTTCTTC	CSVDKGASNEQFF
TRBJ2-1	-	TRBV9	TRBD2	15	TGTGCCAGCAGCTTACTAGCGGGAGGTATGAATGAGCAGTTCTTC	CASSLLAGGMNEQFF
TRBJ2-1	-	TRBV6-1	TRBD2	17	TGTGCCAGCAGTGGCGGGCGGATTAGCGGGAACAACAATGAGCAGTTCTTC	CASSGGRISGNNNEQFF
TRBJ2-2	few	TRBV30	-	14	TGTGCCTGGAGCCTAGCGAGGAACACCGGGGAGCTGTTTTTT	CAWSLARNTGELFF
TRBJ2-1	-	TRBV27	TRBD2	16	TGTGCCAGCAGTGCCTTGGCGCTAGCGGGGGGCAATGAGCAGTTCTTC	CASSALALAGGNEQFF
TRBJ2-7	-	TRBV11-2	-	14	TGTGCCAGCAGCTTAGGCGTACAGGGATACGAGCAGTACTTC	CASSLGVQGYEQYF
TRBJ2-4	few	TRBV19	TRBD1	12	TGTGCCAGTAGTATTCAGGGGGACATTCAGTACTTC	CASSIQGDIQYF
TRBJ2-7	-	TRBV30	TRBD2	16	TGTGCCTGGAGCCCCTTTACTAGCGGGATACTCTACGAGCAGTACTTC	CAWSPFTSGILYEQYF
TRBJ1-4	once	TRBV29-1	TRBD1	13	TGCAGCGCCCGACAGGGTGGGGATGAAAAACTGTTTTTT	CSARQGGDEKLFF
TRBJ2-7	once	TRBV30	-	11	TGTGCCGCCACATCCTCCTACGAGCAGTACTTC	CAATSSYEQYF
TRBJ2-7	-	TRBV29-1	TRBD1	14	TGCAGCGTTGCTCCTCGACAGGGGGCCTACGAGCAGTACTTC	CSVAPRQGAYEQYF
TRBJ2-2	once	TRBV5-1	TRBD2	16	TGCGCCAGCAGCTATCGGACTAGCGGGGGGGCCGGGGAGCTGTTTTTT	CASSYRTSGGAGELFF
TRBJ2-7	-	TRBV7-2	-	13	TGTGCCAGCAGCTTAACTTTCCCCTACGAGCAGTACTTC	CASSLTFPYEQYF
TRBJ2-5	-	TRBV5-1	-	14	TGCGCCAGCAGCGATGGGGGCGGACAAGAGACCCAGTACTTC	CASSDGGGQETQYF
TRBJ2-2	few	TRBV5-1	-	15	TGCGCCAGCAGCTTGGATGGGGGGCCCACCGGGGAGCTGTTTTTT	CASSLDGGPTGELFF
TRBJ2-2	-	TRBV29-1	TRBD1	13	TGCAGCGTTCTTAACAGGGGGACCGGGGAGCTGTTTTTT	CSVLNRGTGELFF
TRBJ1-5	few	TRBV6-5	-	13	TGTGCCAGCAGTTACGATAGCAATCAGCCCCAGCATTTT	CASSYDSNQPQHF
TRBJ2-1	-	TRBV29-1	TRBD2	13	TGCAGCCTTACTAGCGGGGTCAACAATGAGCAGTTCTTC	CSLTSGVNNEQFF
TRBJ2-1	-	TRBV11-3	-	13	TGTGCCAGCAGCTTAGACAGCCACAATGAGCAGTTCTTC	CASSLDSHNEQFF
TRBJ2-5	medium-sized	TRBV28	-	14	TGTGCCAGCAGTCCCAATGACGGCCGGGAGACCCAGTACTTC	CASSPNDGRETQYF
TRBJ2-7	-	TRBV29-1	-	14	TGCAGCGTCCAAATTGACTCGACCCTCCACGAGCAGTACTTC	CSVQIDSTLHEQYF
TRBJ1-2	-	TRBV30	-	12	TGTGCCTGGAGTGTGTGGAGGAATGGCTACACCTTC	CAWSVWRNGYTF
TRBJ2-1	-	TRBV29-1	TRBD2	15	TGCAGCGTTGAAACGCCGAGCGGGGGGCCCTATGAGCAGTTCTTC	CSVETPSGGPYEQFF
TRBJ1-1	few	TRBV7-2	-	13	TGTGCCAGCAGCTCTGCCCCGAACACTGAAGCTTTCTTT	CASSSAPNTEAFF
TRBJ2-7	few	TRBV29-1	-	13	TGCAGCGTTGCTCCTAGTAGCTCCTACGAGCAGTACTTC	CSVAPSSSYEQYF
TRBJ2-3	-	TRBV6-6	-	14	TGTGCCAGCAGTTACACGACAGGCACAGATACGCAGTATTTT	CASSYTTGTDTQYF
TRBJ2-2	-	TRBV30	-	13	TGTGCCTGGACCGGGTTACACACCGGGGAGCTGTTTTTT	CAWTGLHTGELFF
TRBJ1-4	-	TRBV25-1	-	14	TGTGCCAGCAGTGAATTGGGCTCGCGAGAAAAACTGTTTTTT	CASSELGSREKLFF
TRBJ1-2	once	TRBV29-1	TRBD1	14	TGCAGGTTGAGGCGCAGGGGGCGAGATTATGGCTACACCTTC	CRLRRRGRDYGYTF
TRBJ2-7	few	TRBV2	TRBD1	14	TGTGCCAGCAGAGGGACAGGGGGCAGGAACGAGCAGTACTTC	CASRGTGGRNEQYF
TRBJ1-1	few	TRBV29-1	-	13	TGCAGCGTTGCAGGGATTTTGAACACTGAAGCTTTCTTT	CSVAGILNTEAFF